Each of the 27 T cell receptor beta chains below was sequenced from the same sample in a study of blood T cell repertoires in COVID-19. The data were produced by immunoSEQ multiplex PCR, yet TCRdb's version contains in-frame clones alone and is incomplete. The sample yields about 140,000 clones, about 88% seen once. Sequenced sample: peripheral blood. The receptors come from a human donor with COVID-19, enrolled during active disease. The donor label of this sample is uncertain.

The genes are TRBV12-3 or TRBV12-4 and TRBJ1-2; TRBD1 agrees at 7 bases. The CDR3 spans 13 residues. Trimming removed 4 bases from V and 13 bases from J; junction bases left unmatched: 12. The DNA of the CDR3 is TGTGCCAGCAGTTCGGGACAGCGGTCCTCTCTCACCTTC. The encoded protein is CASSSGQRSSLTF.

As DNA, the CDR3 is TGTGCCAGCAGGAAGCAGGGGGGACGCACAGATACGCAGTATTTT. Translation: CASRKQGGRTDTQYF. V and J are TRBV6-4 and TRBJ2-3; TRBD1 might be the D (7 bases). V shed 6 bases and J shed 1 base, with 14 bases lying between them. Germline CDR1 reads MRHNA; CDR2 reads SNTAGT. The CDR3 contains 15 residues.

The count of this clone is one. The chain combines TRBV11-3 with TRBJ2-6, with 8 bases lining up with TRBD2. This CDR3 comprises 16 residues. Trimming cost V 4 bases and J 0 bases; bases outside gene matches: 2. CDR1 is SGHNT and CDR2 is YENEEA in the germline V gene. The CDR3 DNA reads as TGTGCCAGCAGCTCCGGGGGGGGCTCTGGGGCCAACGTCCTGACTTTC. Translating it yields CASSSGGGSGANVLTF. Variable domain in full (rest from reference TRBV11-3 and TRBJ2-6): EAGVVQSPRYKIIEKKQPVAFWCNPISGHNTLYWYLQNLGQGPELLIRYENEEAVDDSQLPKDRFSAERLKGVDSTLKIQPAELGDSAVYLCASSSGGGSGANVLTFGAGSRLTVL.

The V gene is TRBV7-9, the J gene TRBJ1-4; D may be TRBD1 (5 bases). CDR3 size: 14 residues. Deletions cut 8 bases from V and 8 bases from J, with 18 bases between. The V gene's germline CDR1 is SEHNR and CDR2 FQNEAQ (reference sequence). The CDR3 sequence is CASGTWGVDEKLFF. As DNA, the CDR3 is TGTGCCAGCGGAACCTGGGGGGTAGACGAAAAACTGTTTTTT.

This rearrangement joins TRBV5-1 to TRBJ1-5; 7 bases agree with TRBD1. In germline, CDR1 is SGHRS, CDR2 YFSETQ. The ends lost 4 bases at V and 2 bases at J; junction bases unmatched: 3. This CDR3 is built from 14 residues. DNA for the CDR3: TGCGCCAGCAGCACTACAGGGGGCAATCAGCCCCAGCATTTT. Its protein is CASSTTGGNQPQHF.

The chain employs TRBV5-1 and TRBJ2-3; 7 bases map to TRBD2. CDR3 size: 15 residues. Germline trimming cut 4 bases from V and 5 bases from J; bases unmatched to any gene: 10. Germline CDR1 SGHRS, CDR2 YFSETQ. CDR3 DNA sequence: TGCGCCAGCAGCCCGGGACTGGGAGGGGTAGATACGCAGTATTTT. Amino acids: CASSPGLGGVDTQYF.

This clone appeared once. J is TRBJ1-2 and V is TRBV11-3, with 11 bases that match TRBD1. The germline V gene has CDR1 SGHNT and CDR2 YENEEA. V lost 4 bases to trimming and J lost 8 bases; unmatched junction nucleotides: 9. There are 15 residues in the CDR3. DNA of the CDR3: TGTGCCAGCAGCTCCCGGGGACAGGGGGGACGGGGCTACACCTTC. The encoded protein is CASSSRGQGGRGYTF. The variable domain in full, completed from reference TRBV11-3 and TRBJ1-2, reads EAGVVQSPRYKIIEKKQPVAFWCNPISGHNTLYWYLQNLGQGPELLIRYENEEAVDDSQLPKDRFSAERLKGVDSTLKIQPAELGDSAVYLCASSSRGQGGRGYTFGSGTRLTVV.

The chain joins TRBV4-1 to TRBJ1-1; D remains ambiguous. Trimming left V 1 base short and J 3 bases short, with 9 bases between. Germline V lookup: CDR1 MGHRA, CDR2 YSYEKL. This CDR3 has 14 residues. The CDR3 protein is CASSQGPGDTEAFF. CDR3 in DNA: TGCGCCAGCAGCCAAGGGCCCGGGGACACTGAAGCTTTCTTT.

V gene TRBV6-2 or TRBV6-3 combines with J gene TRBJ1-2; D remains ambiguous. Germline CDR1 MNHEY, CDR2 SVGEGT. The CDR3 extends over 16 amino acids. Trimming took 1 base from V and 0 from J, leaving 12 bases between them. CDR3 DNA: TGTGCCAGCAGTTACTTGGGAGGTTTGCCTAACTATGGCTACACCTTC. Amino acid sequence: CASSYLGGLPNYGYTF.

The V call is TRBV13, the J call TRBJ2-7, with D possibly matching TRBD1 (5 bases). The ends were cut back, 4 bases at V and 7 bases at J, with 17 bases in the middle. The CDR3 has 14 residues. Germline values: CDR1 PRHDT, CDR2 FYEKMQ (reference sequence). The CDR3 nucleotides are TGTGCCAGCAGCTCCCGGCGGCAGGGATGGGAGCAGTACTTC. As protein: CASSSRRQGWEQYF.

The V call is TRBV5-4, the J call TRBJ1-2, with D possibly matching TRBD1 (5 bases). The germline V and J ends were trimmed by 4 bases and 0 bases, with 13 bases remaining between them. The CDR3 runs 15 residues. Germline V gives CDR1 SGHNT, CDR2 YYREEE (reference sequence). The CDR3 sequence: CASSPSPGPNYGYTF. CDR3 DNA: TGTGCCAGCAGCCCTTCGCCAGGGCCTAACTATGGCTACACCTTC.

The chain is built from TRBV5-1 and TRBJ2-3; 8 bases fit TRBD1. V lost 4 bases, J lost 4 bases, and 5 bases stayed unmatched. This CDR3 spans 14 amino acids. Germline V CDR1 and CDR2: SGHRS, YFSETQ. The CDR3 here is CASSPGQGPDTQYF. CDR3 sequence (DNA): TGCGCCAGCAGCCCTGGACAGGGACCAGATACGCAGTATTTT.

The gene calls are TRBV4-1 and TRBJ1-2, with D possibly TRBD1 on 6 matching bases. The V gene's germline CDR1 is MGHRA and CDR2 YSYEKL. The ends were cut back, 0 bases at V and 2 bases at J, with 10 bases in the middle. The CDR3 has 15 residues. The CDR3 region is CASSQEGALNYGYTF. CDR3 DNA: TGCGCCAGCAGCCAAGAGGGGGCCCTGAACTATGGCTACACCTTC.

The J gene is TRBJ1-3, the V gene TRBV5-4; D remains ambiguous. The germline gives CDR1 SGHNT, CDR2 YYREEE (reference sequence). Deletions cut 4 bases from V and 0 bases from J, with 11 bases between. There are 15 residues in the CDR3. In DNA form, the CDR3 reads TGTGCCAGCAGCGCCGCGGGTTTCTCTGGAAACACCATATATTTT. Its protein product is CASSAAGFSGNTIYF.

Here the CDR3 reads CASSSASGGGDTQYF. The CDR3, as DNA: TGTGCCAGCAGTTCCGCTTCGGGAGGGGGAGATACGCAGTATTTT. The gene calls are TRBV6-5 and TRBJ2-3; the match to TRBD2 covers 8 bases. Germline trimming cut 4 bases from V and 5 bases from J; bases unmatched to any gene: 8. The CDR3 contains 15 residues. In germline, CDR1 is MNHEY, CDR2 SVGAGI.

This clone was seen once. The chain uses TRBV27 and TRBJ1-2, with D perhaps matching TRBD1 (5 bases). Trimming cost V 3 bases and J 14 bases, with 19 bases left between them. The germline V gene has CDR1 MNHEY and CDR2 SMNVEV (reference sequence). This CDR3 is built from 13 residues. The DNA of the CDR3 is TGTGCCAGCAGTTTGCTCCCGGGGGGGAGGGGAACCTTC. This sequence encodes CASSLLPGGRGTF.

The chain has TRBV18 and TRBJ1-2, with D possibly matching TRBD1 (6 bases). This CDR3 is 14 amino acids long. The V gene lost 6 bases and the J gene lost 4 bases, with 15 bases spanning the gap. Germline V gives CDR1 KGHSH, CDR2 LQKENI. Here the CDR3 reads CASSPDSFSYGYTF. The CDR3, as DNA: TGTGCCAGCTCGCCGGACAGTTTTTCCTATGGCTACACCTTC.

This clone has more than one count but fewer than ten. V gene TRBV7-6 combines with J gene TRBJ2-1; a weak D match, TRBD2 (6 bases). CDR3 size: 16 residues. The germline V gene has CDR1 SGHVS and CDR2 FNYEAQ. With 0 bases removed from V and 5 bases from J, the gap between germline ends came to 14 bases. The CDR3 sequence is CASSLAGGRQDNEQFF. CDR3 nucleotide sequence: TGTGCCAGCAGCTTAGCGGGAGGACGCCAAGACAATGAGCAGTTCTTC.

The V and J genes are TRBV30 and TRBJ2-7; D remains ambiguous. Trimming removed 0 bases at V and 3 bases at J, with 6 bases between. Per the germline V gene, CDR1 is GTSNPN and CDR2 is SVGIG (reference sequence). This CDR3 region has 12 residues. CDR3 region: CAWSVSIYEQYF. Written as DNA, the CDR3 is TGTGCCTGGAGTGTTAGTATCTACGAGCAGTACTTC.

The CDR3 loop is CASSLGQGDYGYTF. CDR3 sequence (DNA): TGTGCCAGCTCACTGGGACAGGGGGACTATGGCTACACCTTC. J is TRBJ1-2 and V is TRBV18; 11 nucleotides align to TRBD1. Germline CDR1 is KGHSH and CDR2 is LQKENI. The V and J ends lost 4 bases and 3 bases, in that order; junction bases with no gene match: 1. The CDR3 consists of 14 residues.

J is TRBJ1-5 and V is TRBV5-6; D might be TRBD1 (6 bases). The CDR3 has 14 residues. Per the germline V gene, CDR1 is SGHDT and CDR2 is YYEEEE. V was shortened by 8 bases and J by 0 bases, with 12 bases between the two germline ends. The CDR3 loop is CASRTAHSNQPQHF. The CDR3, as DNA: TGTGCCAGTCGGACAGCACATAGCAATCAGCCCCAGCATTTT.

The V and J genes are TRBV28 and TRBJ1-1, with 8 positions matching TRBD1. The J segment lost 3 bases and the V segment lost 6 bases, leaving 3 bases of the junction unmatched. CDR3 size: 13 residues. Germline CDR1 reads MDHEN; CDR2 reads SYDVKM. In nucleotides, the CDR3 is TGTGCCAGCAGGACAGGGGCGCACACTGAAGCTTTCTTT. Amino acid sequence: CASRTGAHTEAFF.

This chain uses TRBV19 with TRBJ1-4; 11 bases match TRBD1. From germline, CDR1 is LNHDA and CDR2 SQIVND (reference sequence). The CDR3 has 15 residues. V dropped 9 bases and J dropped 2; count of bases not matched to a gene: 5. This CDR3 is CASRDRGSTNEKLFF. DNA for the CDR3: TGTGCCAGCCGGGACAGGGGGTCGACTAATGAAAAACTGTTTTTT.

The rearrangement uses TRBV28 and TRBJ2-7; 9 bases line up with TRBD1. Germline CDR1 reads MDHEN; CDR2 reads SYDVKM. V gave up 3 bases and J gave up 5 bases; unmatched junction bases: 8. This CDR3 has 15 amino acids. The CDR3 DNA follows: TGTGCCAGCAGTTTGTTGGGACAGGGTTCCAACGAGCAGTACTTC. Residues: CASSLLGQGSNEQYF.

V usage is TRBV2 and J usage is TRBJ2-7, with D perhaps matching TRBD2 (5 bases). The CDR3 is 13 amino acids. V shed 11 bases and J shed 3 bases, with 17 bases lying between them. Germline V gene lookup returns CDR1 SNHLY and CDR2 FYNNEI. Here the CDR3 DNA reads TGTGCCGCAAGACGGACCGGGAACTACGAGCAGTACTTC. Its translation: CAARRTGNYEQYF. Based on the CDR3 plus reference TRBV2 and TRBJ2-7, the full variable domain is EPEVTQTPSHQVTQMGQEVILRCVPISNHLYFYWYRQILGQKVEFLVSFYNNEISEKSEIFDDQFSVERPDGSNFTLKIRSTKLEDSAMYFCAARRTGNYEQYFGPGTRLTVT.

The chain links TRBV19 to TRBJ2-1; the match to TRBD2 covers 7 bases. Germline values: CDR1 LNHDA, CDR2 SQIVND (reference sequence). The V gene end was trimmed by 4 bases and the J gene end by 1 base; junction bases not matched to a gene: 10. This CDR3 region has 17 residues. The CDR3 DNA follows: TGTGCCAGTAGTACAAATAGGCAGCGGGGTTCCTACAATGAGCAGTTCTTC. This encodes CASSTNRQRGSYNEQFF. The full variable domain, in which reference TRBV19 and TRBJ2-1 provide the parts outside the CDR3, is DGGITQSPKYLFRKEGQNVTLSCEQNLNHDAMYWYRQDPGQGLRLIYYSQIVNDFQKGDIAEGYSVSREKKESFPLTVTSAQKNPTAFYLCASSTNRQRGSYNEQFFGPGTRLTVL.

The chain has TRBV7-2 and TRBJ2-7; TRBD1 matches at 8 bases. CDR1 is SGHTA and CDR2 is FQGNSA in the germline V gene. V gave up 2 bases and J gave up 7 bases; unmatched junction bases: 4. This CDR3 region has 13 residues. The CDR3 loop is CASSLNRQGEQYF. The CDR3 region has the DNA TGTGCCAGCAGCTTAAACCGACAGGGGGAGCAGTACTTC.